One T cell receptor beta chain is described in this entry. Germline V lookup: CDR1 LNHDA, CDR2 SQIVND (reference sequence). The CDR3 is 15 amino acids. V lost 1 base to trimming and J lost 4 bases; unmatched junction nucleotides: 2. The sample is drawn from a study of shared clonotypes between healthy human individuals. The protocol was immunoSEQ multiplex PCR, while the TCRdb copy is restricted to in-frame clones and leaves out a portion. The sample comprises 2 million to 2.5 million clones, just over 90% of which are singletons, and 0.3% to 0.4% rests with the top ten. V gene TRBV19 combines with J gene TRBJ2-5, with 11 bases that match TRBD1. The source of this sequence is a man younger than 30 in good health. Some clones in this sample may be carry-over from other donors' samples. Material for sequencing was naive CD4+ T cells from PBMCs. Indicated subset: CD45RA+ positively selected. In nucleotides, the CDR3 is TGTGCCAGTAGTATAGGGACAGGGGGCGGAGAGACCCAGTACTTC. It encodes CASSIGTGGGETQYF.